The 26 T cell receptor beta chains below come from one sample, sequenced in a study of early stage breast cancer tumors. TCRdb's copy holds only in-frame clones and misses some; the assay was immunoSEQ multiplex PCR. The sample yields fewer than 90,000 clones, more than 60% seen once. Specimen: blood. Receptors originate from a person between 60 and 70 years old with breast cancer.

The chain is built from TRBV2 and TRBJ2-7; possibly TRBD1 or TRBD2 for D (5 bases each). Deletions cut 6 bases from V and 1 base from J, with 13 bases between. The CDR3 loop spans 14 amino acids. The V gene's germline CDR1 is SNHLY and CDR2 FYNNEI. In nucleotides, the CDR3 is TGTGCCAGCAGCCGGGACCAGGTTTCCTACGAGCAGTACTTC. Translation: CASSRDQVSYEQYF.

The rearrangement uses TRBV5-1 and TRBJ2-7, with D possibly being TRBD1 or TRBD2 (5 bases each). Germline loops: CDR1 SGHRS, CDR2 YFSETQ. This CDR3 has 13 amino acids. V lost 0 bases and J 5 bases, leaving 9 bases between the germline ends. The CDR3 loop reads CASSLAQGHEQYF. In DNA, the CDR3 is TGCGCCAGCAGCTTGGCGCAGGGACACGAGCAGTACTTC.

The chain combines TRBV4-1 with TRBJ2-2, with 8 bases identical to TRBD1. The CDR3 totals 16 residues. V trimming: 0 bases; J trimming: 5 bases; junction bases outside the gene matches: 5. The V gene's germline CDR1 is MGHRA and CDR2 YSYEKL. CDR3 coding DNA: TGCGCCAGCAGCCAAGATGCAGGGGGCAGGACCGGGGAGCTGTTTTTT. Protein product: CASSQDAGGRTGELFF.

This rearrangement joins TRBV28 to TRBJ2-7, with 9 bases aligning to TRBD2. Germline values: CDR1 MDHEN, CDR2 SYDVKM. The CDR3 extends over 13 amino acids. V lost 5 bases to trimming and J lost 7 bases; unmatched junction nucleotides: 6. The CDR3 loop reads CASSPGLAWEQYF. The CDR3 coding sequence is TGTGCCAGCAGTCCGGGACTAGCATGGGAGCAGTACTTC.

This clone was found a few times. The chain combines TRBV7-9 with TRBJ1-1, with D unclear. The CDR3 sequence is 13 residues long. Trimming pared 6 bases from V and 8 bases from J, leaving 16 bases between. Germline CDR1 and CDR2: SEHNR and FQNEAQ (reference sequence). CDR3 sequence: CASRGPIRPEAFF. Written as DNA, the CDR3 is TGTGCCAGCAGAGGCCCTATAAGGCCGGAAGCTTTCTTT. Using reference TRBV7-9 and TRBJ1-1 for the parts outside the CDR3, the full variable domain is DTGVSQNPRHKITKRGQNVTFRCDPISEHNRLYWYRQTLGQGPEFLTYFQNEAQLEKSRLLSDRFSAERPKGSFSTLEIQRTEQGDSAMYLCASRGPIRPEAFFGQGTRLTVV.

The J gene is TRBJ1-1, the V gene TRBV5-5, with D uncertain. There are 14 residues in the CDR3. Germline-derived CDR1 and CDR2 are SGHKS and YYEKEE (reference sequence). The V end was cut by 1 base, the J end by 2 bases, with 9 bases between. Here the CDR3 reads CASSLTRQNTEAFF. In DNA, the CDR3 is TGTGCCAGCAGCTTGACACGACAAAACACTGAAGCTTTCTTT.

This clone was recorded only once. V usage is TRBV5-1 and J usage is TRBJ2-4; 9 nucleotides align to TRBD1. This CDR3 is 14 amino acids long. V was pared by 1 base and J by 9 bases, with 5 bases of the junction left unmatched. CDR1 SGHRS and CDR2 YFSETQ come from the germline V gene. As DNA, the CDR3 is TGCGCCAGCAGCTTGCGGGACAGGGCCCCCATTCAGTACTTC. It codes for CASSLRDRAPIQYF. The complete variable domain, with remaining parts taken from reference TRBV5-1 and TRBJ2-4, reads KAGVTQTPRYLIKTRGQQVTLSCSPISGHRSVSWYQQTPGQGLQFLFEYFSETQRNKGNFPGRFSGRQFSNSRSEMNVSTLELGDSALYLCASSLRDRAPIQYFGAGTRLSVL.

The chain joins TRBV28 to TRBJ1-4; 7 bases match TRBD1. The CDR3 loop spans 15 amino acids. V shed 3 bases, J shed 3 bases, and the junction held 4 bases outside the gene matches. The germline CDR1 and CDR2 sequences are MDHEN and SYDVKM. For the CDR3, the DNA is TGTGCCAGCAGTTTGACCCAGGGGGCTAATGAAAAACTGTTTTTT. Protein product: CASSLTQGANEKLFF.

This clone was seen more than once but under ten times. The rearrangement joins TRBV7-9 to TRBJ1-6; no clear D. Trimming left V 1 base short and J 8 bases short, with 3 bases between. From germline, CDR1 is SEHNR and CDR2 FQNEAQ (reference sequence). The CDR3 runs 12 residues. CDR3 sequence reads: CASSLVDSPLHF. The CDR3 bases are TGTGCCAGCAGCTTAGTTGATTCACCCCTCCACTTT.

The rearrangement links TRBV6-6 to TRBJ1-5; D unresolved. The CDR3 has 12 residues. Trimming pared 8 bases from V and 6 bases from J, leaving 11 bases between. Germline V gene data show CDR1 as MNHNY and CDR2 as SVGAGI (reference sequence). CDR3 region: CASSSRAQPQHF. The CDR3 region has the DNA TGTGCCAGCTCGAGTAGGGCTCAGCCCCAGCATTTT.

This chain joins TRBV14 and TRBJ2-1; 14 nucleotides align to TRBD2. Germline loops: CDR1 SGHDN, CDR2 FVKESK. Trimming cost V 1 base and J 10 bases; bases outside gene matches: 3. CDR3 size: 15 residues. This CDR3 is CASSQGTSGGSEQFF. The CDR3, as DNA: TGTGCCAGCAGCCAAGGGACTAGCGGGGGGTCCGAGCAGTTCTTC.

This clone was counted between two and nine times. The chain uses TRBV29-1 and TRBJ1-1, with D perhaps TRBD1 (5 bases). This CDR3 has 13 residues. Germline lookup yields CDR1 SQVTM and CDR2 ANQGSEA. The V end was cut by 6 bases, the J end by 0 bases, with 11 bases between. CDR3 sequence reads: CSVGGVLNTEAFF. The DNA for the CDR3 is TGCAGCGTGGGGGGGGTTTTGAACACTGAAGCTTTCTTT.

The chain links TRBV7-2 to TRBJ1-5, with D perhaps matching TRBD1 (6 bases). The CDR3 consists of 15 residues. Germline values: CDR1 SGHTA, CDR2 FQGNSA. V was clipped by 5 bases and J by 2 bases, with 13 bases between them. CDR3 amino acids: CASSPSGGGNQPQHF. DNA for the CDR3: TGTGCCAGCAGCCCTTCGGGGGGCGGCAATCAGCCCCAGCATTTT.

This clone was detected only a few times. This rearrangement joins TRBV11-2 to TRBJ2-7; the D gene is possibly TRBD1 (6 bases). The CDR3 runs 13 residues. Germline V gene sequence: CDR1 SGHAT, CDR2 FQNNGV. Trimming cost V 5 bases and J 4 bases, with 12 bases left between them. The CDR3 region has the DNA TGTGCCAGCAGCCCCCCAGGGGAGTACGAGCAGTACTTC. It translates to CASSPPGEYEQYF.

The chain recombines TRBV28 with TRBJ2-7, with TRBD1 matching 7 bases. The CDR3 extends over 14 amino acids. In germline, CDR1 is MDHEN, CDR2 SYDVKM. J gave up 7 bases and V 2 bases, and 8 bases lay outside the gene matches. The CDR3 region is CASSLRTTGNEQYF. Written as DNA, the CDR3 is TGTGCCAGCAGTTTAAGGACGACAGGGAATGAGCAGTACTTC.

The chain employs TRBV28 and TRBJ2-6; no firm D call. The CDR3 consists of 15 residues. V lost 4 bases and J 1 base, leaving 8 bases between the germline ends. Germline values: CDR1 MDHEN, CDR2 SYDVKM. The CDR3 bases are TGTGCCAGCAGTTCCGTCGGGTCTGGGGCCAACGTCCTGACTTTC. Translated: CASSSVGSGANVLTF.

V usage is TRBV11-1 and J usage is TRBJ1-3; TRBD1 is a possible D gene (5 bases). With 5 bases removed from V and 0 bases from J, the gap between germline ends came to 11 bases. Germline V gives CDR1 SGHAT, CDR2 FQDESV (reference sequence). The CDR3 sequence is 15 residues long. CDR3 coding DNA: TGTGCCAGCAGCCCGCAGGGAAGCTCTGGAAACACCATATATTTT. Amino acids: CASSPQGSSGNTIYF.

This clone appeared a few times. The chain joins TRBV2 to TRBJ1-6; the match to TRBD1 covers 10 bases. Germline-derived CDR1 and CDR2 are SNHLY and FYNNEI. V lost 0 bases, J lost 9 bases, and 5 bases stayed unmatched. The CDR3 has 16 residues. The CDR3 sequence is CASSEARGTGASPLHF. The CDR3 DNA follows: TGTGCCAGCAGTGAAGCTCGGGGGACAGGGGCTTCACCCCTCCACTTT.

This chain connects TRBV9 to TRBJ1-1; 7 bases map to TRBD1. J gave up 3 bases and V 4 bases, and 3 bases lay outside the gene matches. CDR1 is SGDLS, CDR2 YYNGEE, per germline. The CDR3 extends over 13 amino acids. Here the CDR3 reads CASSTQGDTEAFF. DNA for the CDR3: TGTGCCAGCAGCACTCAGGGGGACACTGAAGCTTTCTTT.

The chain uses TRBV15 and TRBJ2-2; D is unresolved. Germline-derived CDR1 and CDR2 are LNHNV and YYDKDF (reference sequence). V lost 2 bases to trimming and J lost 3 bases, with 4 bases between them. There are 13 residues in the CDR3. CDR3 loop: CATSRPYTGELFF. CDR3 bases: TGTGCCACCAGCAGACCTTACACCGGGGAGCTGTTTTTT.

The V gene is TRBV6-5, the J gene TRBJ1-5, with 7 bases aligning to TRBD1. The CDR3 spans 15 residues. The J segment lost 4 bases and the V segment lost 5 bases, leaving 8 bases of the junction unmatched. Germline CDR1 reads MNHEY; CDR2 reads SVGAGI. CDR3 DNA: TGTGCCAGCAGTCCCACGACAGGGAGAAATCAGCCCCAGCATTTT. Protein product: CASSPTTGRNQPQHF.

The chain has TRBV19 and TRBJ1-1; D remains ambiguous. V was pared by 7 bases and J by 7 bases, with 19 bases between. The CDR3 runs 14 residues. The germline CDR1 and CDR2 sequences are LNHDA and SQIVND (reference sequence). The CDR3 here is CASIAGPVWGEAFF. The CDR3 DNA follows: TGTGCCAGTATTGCAGGACCGGTATGGGGTGAAGCTTTCTTT.

The chain links TRBV19 to TRBJ2-7; D could derive from TRBD1 or TRBD2 (6 bases each). Germline V gene data show CDR1 as LNHDA and CDR2 as SQIVND (reference sequence). The CDR3 length is 14 residues. The ends were cut back, 4 bases at V and 2 bases at J, with 12 bases in the middle. For the CDR3, the DNA is TGTGCCAGTAGTAGGCGGGGACAAACCTACGAGCAGTACTTC. Its protein product is CASSRRGQTYEQYF.

The rearrangement joins TRBV9 to TRBJ1-1, with 8 nucleotides matching TRBD1. CDR1 is SGDLS and CDR2 is YYNGEE in the germline V gene. CDR3 length equals 15 residues. V shed 0 bases, J shed 5 bases, and the junction held 6 bases outside the gene matches. The CDR3 spells CASSVAGQGGTEAFF. CDR3 sequence (DNA): TGTGCCAGCAGCGTAGCTGGACAGGGAGGAACTGAAGCTTTCTTT.

The rearrangement uses TRBV18 and TRBJ2-1; D is undetermined. Looked up from germline, CDR1 is KGHSH and CDR2 is LQKENI. The CDR3 extends over 14 amino acids. Deletions cut 3 bases from V and 5 bases from J, with 11 bases between. The CDR3, as DNA: TGTGCCAGCTCACCGAACGACCAGGACAATGAGCAGTTCTTC. It encodes CASSPNDQDNEQFF.

This clone occurred a few times. This rearrangement joins TRBV7-6 to TRBJ1-6; D is perhaps TRBD1 (6 bases). Germline lookup yields CDR1 SGHVS and CDR2 FNYEAQ. The CDR3 totals 18 residues. V was trimmed by 0 bases and J by 6 bases, leaving 18 bases between them. CDR3 nucleotides: TGTGCCAGCAGCTTAGCCGGGGGGCAGGGAAGGGGTAATTCACCCCTCCACTTT. Its translation: CASSLAGGQGRGNSPLHF.